The 18 T cell receptor beta chains below all came from one sample that was sequenced in a study of blood T cell repertoires in COVID-19. Assay used: immunoSEQ multiplex PCR; TCRdb lists only in-frame clones, some missing. The sample lists 150,000 to 200,000 clones, about 86% occurring once. The sequencing sample was made of peripheral blood. The receptors shown here come from a woman in her 70s with acute or convalescent COVID-19.

The chain uses TRBV10-2 and TRBJ2-1; 9 bases match TRBD2. Trimming at V came to 6 bases and at J to 4 bases, leaving 4 bases not matched to a gene. The germline V gene encodes CDR1 WSHSY and CDR2 SAAADI. This CDR3 comprises 14 residues. The CDR3 spells CASRPTSGYNEQFF. In DNA form, the CDR3 reads TGCGCCAGCAGGCCGACTAGCGGATACAATGAGCAGTTCTTC.

The chain has TRBV7-9 and TRBJ1-2; 9 positions agree with TRBD1. This CDR3 region has 14 residues. Germline-derived CDR1 and CDR2 are SEHNR and FQNEAQ (reference sequence). V was clipped by 5 bases and J by 4 bases; unmatched bases: 5. The CDR3 nucleotides are TGTGCCAGCAGCCGCCGGGGACAGGGCTATGGCTACACCTTC. This codes for CASSRRGQGYGYTF.

This clone appeared a single time. The chain uses TRBV10-2 and TRBJ1-5; D gene uncertain. This CDR3 is built from 12 residues. V lost 6 bases to trimming and J lost 2 bases, with 5 bases between them. The germline V gene has CDR1 WSHSY and CDR2 SAAADI. The CDR3 loop reads CASSAGNQPQHF. CDR3 nucleotide sequence: TGCGCCAGCAGCGCAGGCAATCAGCCCCAGCATTTT.

The J gene is TRBJ2-3, the V gene TRBV9; 7 nucleotides align to TRBD1. Germline-derived CDR1 and CDR2 are SGDLS and YYNGEE. The CDR3 has 16 residues. V was pared by 3 bases and J by 0 bases, with 7 bases of the junction left unmatched. The CDR3 region has the DNA TGTGCCAGCAGCGGAAGGGACAGAGTTAGCACAGATACGCAGTATTTT. Its translation is CASSGRDRVSTDTQYF.

The rearrangement uses TRBV4-2 and TRBJ1-4; a possible D gene is TRBD1 (6 bases). The CDR3 has 16 residues. Germline lookup yields CDR1 LGHNA and CDR2 YNFKEQ. With 0 bases removed from V and 3 bases from J, the gap between germline ends came to 11 bases. The CDR3 nucleotides read TGTGCCAGCAGCCAAGATTCAGGGGCGCCTAATGAAAAACTGTTTTTT. Its protein product is CASSQDSGAPNEKLFF.

The chain carries TRBV2 and TRBJ1-5; possibly TRBD1 for D (6 bases). The CDR3 runs to 14 residues. Germline V gene lookup returns CDR1 SNHLY and CDR2 FYNNEI. Trimming stripped 1 base from V and 6 bases from J, with 10 bases between. CDR3 residues: CASSEGTARQPQHF. The CDR3 nucleotides are TGTGCCAGCAGTGAAGGGACAGCTCGTCAGCCCCAGCATTTT.

This clone appeared a few times. This chain joins TRBV7-2 and TRBJ1-1; 8 bases are shared with TRBD1. V shed 5 bases, J shed 3 bases, and the junction held 14 bases outside the gene matches. The CDR3 runs 17 residues. Germline V gene sequence: CDR1 SGHTA, CDR2 FQGNSA. The chain's CDR3 is CASSPGQGPFLDTEAFF. In DNA, the CDR3 is TGTGCCAGCAGCCCCGGACAGGGTCCGTTTTTGGACACTGAAGCTTTCTTT.

Of note for this clone: Other DNA variants within this sample encode the same CDR3. The chain recombines TRBV19 with TRBJ1-1, with D perhaps matching TRBD1 (5 bases). The germline CDR1 and CDR2 sequences are LNHDA and SQIVND (reference sequence). This CDR3 is built from 13 residues. Trimming stripped 5 bases from V and 0 bases from J, with 7 bases between. The CDR3 region has the DNA TGTGCCAGTAGTGACAGACTGAACACTGAAGCTTTCTTT. Translated: CASSDRLNTEAFF.

This chain uses TRBV15 with TRBJ2-4; 7 bases are shared with TRBD1. Per germline, CDR1 LNHNV and CDR2 YYDKDF (reference sequence). With 5 bases clipped from V and 2 bases from J, the junction kept 6 bases outside the gene matches. This CDR3 region has 15 residues. The CDR3 bases are TGTGCCACCAGCCCAACAGGGGCTTCCAAAAACATTCAGTACTTC. The encoded protein is CATSPTGASKNIQYF.

The genes are TRBV9 and TRBJ1-2; possible D gene TRBD1, 5 bases. The CDR3 runs to 14 residues. V dropped 3 bases and J dropped 2 bases, with 11 bases sitting between them. CDR1 and CDR2 (germline): SGDLS, YYNGEE. CDR3 nucleotide sequence: TGTGCCAGCAGCGCCTCAGGGTCGAACTATGGCTACACCTTC. Amino acid sequence: CASSASGSNYGYTF.

The chain has TRBV30 and TRBJ2-7; 7 bases are shared with TRBD2. V gave up 6 bases and J gave up 2 bases; unmatched junction bases: 10. The CDR3 covers 14 residues. Germline CDR1 GTSNPN, CDR2 SVGIG (reference sequence). CDR3 coding DNA: TGTGCCTGCGCCCCGGGGGGACTTGCCTACGAGCAGTACTTC. It specifies CACAPGGLAYEQYF.

The chain recombines TRBV7-2 with TRBJ1-2, with 7 positions matching TRBD1. This CDR3 spans 12 amino acids. V shed 5 bases and J 7 bases; nucleotides not matched to a gene: 4. Germline V CDR1 and CDR2: SGHTA, FQGNSA. The CDR3 DNA is TGTGCCAGCAGCCACCCAGGGGGTGGCTACACCTTC. Amino acid sequence: CASSHPGGGYTF.

This clone was counted once. The V call is TRBV6-4, the J call TRBJ2-3, with D possibly TRBD2 on 6 matching bases. The CDR3 contains 15 residues. The germline V gene encodes CDR1 MRHNA and CDR2 SNTAGT. V lost 3 bases, J lost 4 bases, and 14 bases lay in between. Written as DNA, the CDR3 is TGTGCCAGCAGTGAGGGAGGAGGGTTTGCAGATACGCAGTATTTT. This gives the protein CASSEGGGFADTQYF.

The chain has TRBV4-1 and TRBJ2-1; 9 bases agree with TRBD2. Germline CDR1 is MGHRA and CDR2 is YSYEKL. This CDR3 has 17 amino acids. Trimming took 4 bases from V and 9 from J; bases not matched to a gene: 16. CDR3 loop: CASSRDEFDSGRGEQFF. The CDR3 coding sequence is TGCGCCAGCAGCCGGGACGAATTTGATAGCGGGAGAGGTGAGCAGTTCTTC.

The chain employs TRBV28 and TRBJ2-5; 8 bases map to TRBD1. V lost 2 bases, J lost 7 bases, and 3 bases stayed unmatched. Per germline, CDR1 MDHEN and CDR2 SYDVKM. The CDR3 has 13 residues. The CDR3 protein is CASSLGQGTTQYF. Here the CDR3 DNA reads TGTGCCAGCAGTTTAGGACAGGGTACGACCCAGTACTTC.

This chain uses TRBV5-6 with TRBJ1-1, with D perhaps TRBD1 (5 bases). The CDR3 is 18 amino acids. The ends were cut back, 3 bases at V and 6 bases at J, with 27 bases in the middle. Germline lookup yields CDR1 SGHDT and CDR2 YYEEEE. The CDR3 region is CASSYDSRDYEILAEAFF. The CDR3 nucleotides are TGTGCCAGCAGCTATGACTCCCGGGACTACGAAATTCTGGCTGAAGCTTTCTTT. The complete variable domain, with remaining parts taken from reference TRBV5-6 and TRBJ1-1, reads DAGVTQSPTHLIKTRGQQVTLRCSPKSGHDTVSWYQQALGQGPQFIFQYYEEEERQRGNFPDRFSGHQFPNYSSELNVNALLLGDSALYLCASSYDSRDYEILAEAFFGQGTRLTVV.

This clone appeared once. The chain is built from TRBV4-2 and TRBJ2-3, with 7 bases matching TRBD1. Germline loops: CDR1 LGHNA, CDR2 YNFKEQ. This CDR3 is 15 amino acids long. V was pared by 6 bases and J by 3 bases, with 9 bases of the junction left unmatched. CDR3 sequence (DNA): TGTGCCAGCAGTACAGGACAGGCGAGTACAGATACGCAGTATTTT. Amino acid sequence: CASSTGQASTDTQYF.

This chain joins TRBV4-2 and TRBJ1-1, with no clear D. Looked up from germline, CDR1 is LGHNA and CDR2 is YNFKEQ. Between the trimmed V and J ends, which lost 5 bases and 1 base, there was a span of 11 bases. The CDR3 is 14 residues long. The DNA for the CDR3 is TGTGCCAGCAGCGCAGAGGCCCAGAACACTGAAGCTTTCTTT. Protein: CASSAEAQNTEAFF.